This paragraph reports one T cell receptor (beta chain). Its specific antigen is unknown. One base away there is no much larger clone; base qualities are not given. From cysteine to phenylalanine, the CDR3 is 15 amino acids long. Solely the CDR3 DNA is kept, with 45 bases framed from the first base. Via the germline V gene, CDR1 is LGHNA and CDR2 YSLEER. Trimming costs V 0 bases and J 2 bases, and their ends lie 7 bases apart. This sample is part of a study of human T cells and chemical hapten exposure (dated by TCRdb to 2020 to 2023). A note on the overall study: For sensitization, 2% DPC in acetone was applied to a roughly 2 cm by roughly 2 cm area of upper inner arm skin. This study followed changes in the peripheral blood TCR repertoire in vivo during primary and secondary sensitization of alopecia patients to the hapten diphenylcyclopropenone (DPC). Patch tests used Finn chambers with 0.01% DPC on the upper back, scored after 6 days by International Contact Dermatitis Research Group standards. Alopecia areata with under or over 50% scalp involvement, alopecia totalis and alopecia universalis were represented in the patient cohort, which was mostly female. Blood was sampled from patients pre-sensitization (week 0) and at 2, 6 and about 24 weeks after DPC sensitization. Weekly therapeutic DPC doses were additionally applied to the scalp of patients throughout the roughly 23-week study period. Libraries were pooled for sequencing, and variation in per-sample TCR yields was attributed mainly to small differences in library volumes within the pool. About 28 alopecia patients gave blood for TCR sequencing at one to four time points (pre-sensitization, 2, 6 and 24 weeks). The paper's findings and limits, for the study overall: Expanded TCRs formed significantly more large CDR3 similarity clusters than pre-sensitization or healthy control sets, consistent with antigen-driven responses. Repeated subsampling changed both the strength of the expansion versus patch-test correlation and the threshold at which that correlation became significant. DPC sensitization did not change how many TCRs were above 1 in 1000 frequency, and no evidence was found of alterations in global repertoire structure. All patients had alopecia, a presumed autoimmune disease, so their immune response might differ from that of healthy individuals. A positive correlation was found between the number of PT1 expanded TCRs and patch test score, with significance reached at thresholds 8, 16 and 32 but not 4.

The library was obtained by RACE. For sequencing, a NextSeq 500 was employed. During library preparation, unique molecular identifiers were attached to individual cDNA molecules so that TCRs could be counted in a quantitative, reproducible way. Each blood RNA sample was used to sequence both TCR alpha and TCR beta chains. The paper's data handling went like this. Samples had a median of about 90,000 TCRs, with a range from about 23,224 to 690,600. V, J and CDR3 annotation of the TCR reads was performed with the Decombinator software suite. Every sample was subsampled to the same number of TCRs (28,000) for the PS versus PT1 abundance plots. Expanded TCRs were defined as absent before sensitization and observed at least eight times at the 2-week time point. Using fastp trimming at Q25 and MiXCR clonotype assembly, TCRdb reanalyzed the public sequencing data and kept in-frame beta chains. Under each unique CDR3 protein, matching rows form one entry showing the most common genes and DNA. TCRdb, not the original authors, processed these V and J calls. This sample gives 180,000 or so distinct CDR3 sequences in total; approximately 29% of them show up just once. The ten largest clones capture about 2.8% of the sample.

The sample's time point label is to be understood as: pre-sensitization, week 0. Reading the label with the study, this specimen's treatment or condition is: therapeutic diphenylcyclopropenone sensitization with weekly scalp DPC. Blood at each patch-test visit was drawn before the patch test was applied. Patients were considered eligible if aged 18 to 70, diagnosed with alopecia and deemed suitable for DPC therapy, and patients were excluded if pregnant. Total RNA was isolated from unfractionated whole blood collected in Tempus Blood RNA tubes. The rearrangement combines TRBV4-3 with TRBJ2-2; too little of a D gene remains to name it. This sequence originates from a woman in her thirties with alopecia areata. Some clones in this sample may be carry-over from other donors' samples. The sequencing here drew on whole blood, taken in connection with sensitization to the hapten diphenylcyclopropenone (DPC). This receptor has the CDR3 CASSQEDLNTGELFF. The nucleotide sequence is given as TGCGCCAGCAGCCAAGAGGACCTCAACACCGGGGAGCTGTTTTTT.